The rows below give T cell receptor beta chains drawn from one sample of a study of T cell repertoires and Cas9 in healthy adults. TCRdb's table, derived via immunoSEQ multiplex PCR, lists solely in-frame clones and lacks some. This sample has over 14,000 clones; 80% to 90% occur once, and the top ten carry 1.5%. Sample: Tregs (CD4+, CD25+, CD127-, CD137-, CD154-) from PBMCs; culture status not recorded. The receptor set was obtained from a human donor in good health. The CDR3 runs from the conserved cysteine through the conserved F or W. D genes are given only for firm matches. For some rows the clone size is stated as once, few or many, or as a class when expanded; others skip it.

>TRBV19|-|TRBJ2-1|TRBD1
TGTGCCAGTTCGGGACAGGTCCCCTACAATGAGCAGTTCTTC
CASSGQVPYNEQFF
>TRBV5-1|-|TRBJ1-2|TRBD1
TGCGCCAGCAGCTGGGAGACAGGGGGTGGCTACACCTTC
CASSWETGGGYTF
>TRBV14|-|TRBJ2-1|TRBD1
TGTGCCAGCCGGGCAGGAGGGACAGGGCATGAGCAGTTCTTC
CASRAGGTGHEQFF
>TRBV30|-|TRBJ2-3|TRBD1
TGTGCCTGGAGCACCGCCGGATATGGGACAGGGAGGACAGATACGCAGTATTTT
CAWSTAGYGTGRTDTQYF
>TRBV5-1|-|TRBJ2-3|TRBD1
TGCGCCAGCAGCTTGGTCCAGGGGGTTGCAGATACGCAGTATTTT
CASSLVQGVADTQYF
>TRBV27|-|TRBJ1-6|-
TGTGCCAGCAGTTTACTCCAGGGTTCTAATTCACCCCTCCACTTT
CASSLLQGSNSPLHF
>TRBV18|-|TRBJ2-6|-
TGTGCCAGCTCACCCGATAGCCGGGCCAACGTCCTGACTTTC
CASSPDSRANVLTF
>TRBV4-3|few|TRBJ1-1|-
TGCGCCAGCAGCCAAGATGGCGGGTTGAGTTGGACTGAAGCTTTCTTT
CASSQDGGLSWTEAFF
>TRBV28|-|TRBJ1-5|-
TGTGCCAGCATGTCACCCCTAAGGAATCAGCCCCAGCATTTT
CASMSPLRNQPQHF
>TRBV7-2|-|TRBJ2-5|TRBD2
TGTGCCAGCAGAGTAGCGGGGCGGGAGACCCAGTACTTC
CASRVAGRETQYF
>TRBV28|-|TRBJ2-3|-
TGTGCCAGCAGTTTATCGGGCGGAAGCACAGATACGCAGTATTTT
CASSLSGGSTDTQYF
>TRBV6-5|-|TRBJ1-1|-
TGTGCCAGCAGCTGGGCTACGGCGGACACTGAAGCTTTCTTT
CASSWATADTEAFF
>TRBV6-1|few|TRBJ1-1|-
TGTGCCAGCAGTGAATACATGGCGAGGGCTTTCTTT
CASSEYMARAFF
>TRBV7-3|-|TRBJ2-1|TRBD2
TGTGCCAGCAGCTTAATCCCGACTAGCGGGCTTACTGAGCAGTTCTTC
CASSLIPTSGLTEQFF
>TRBV11-1|once|TRBJ2-1|TRBD2
TGTGCCAGCAGCTCCGGACTAGCGGGAGGGTCCGGGAATGAGCAGTTCTTC
CASSSGLAGGSGNEQFF
>TRBV29-1|-|TRBJ1-2|-
TGCAGCGTCGAGCTAACAGGGTACCCGAATGGCTACACCTTC
CSVELTGYPNGYTF
>TRBV7-8|-|TRBJ1-2|TRBD1
TGTGCCAGCAGCTTGTTTAGGGGGCTAGCTAACTATGGCTACACCTTC
CASSLFRGLANYGYTF
>TRBV28|-|TRBJ2-3|TRBD2
TGTGCCAGCAGTTTCACAGCGGGAGCAGATACGCAGTATTTT
CASSFTAGADTQYF
>TRBV28|-|TRBJ1-5|-
TGTGCCAGCAGTTTTGAGCCTTATAGCAATCAGCCCCAGCATTTT
CASSFEPYSNQPQHF
>TRBV7-2|-|TRBJ1-5|-
TGTGCCAGCAGCTTAGCGTTGGGGTATAGCAATCAGCCCCAGCATTTT
CASSLALGYSNQPQHF
>TRBV28|-|TRBJ1-1|TRBD1
TGTGCCAGCAGTTCCTTGACAGGGGCCGGCACTGAAGCTTTCTTT
CASSSLTGAGTEAFF
>TRBV30|-|TRBJ2-3|TRBD2
TGTGCCTGGAGTGTAACTTTACGACTAGCGGGGGTGTCAGGCACAGATACGCAGTATTTT
CAWSVTLRLAGVSGTDTQYF
>TRBV30|-|TRBJ2-7|-
TGTGCCTGGAGCCGGCGGCGGTCCTACGAGCAGTACTTC
CAWSRRRSYEQYF
>TRBV7-7|-|TRBJ1-3|-
TGTGCCAGCAGCCCCACGGGATTCTCTGGAAACACCATATATTTT
CASSPTGFSGNTIYF
>TRBV4-1|-|TRBJ1-3|-
TGCGCCAGCAGCCTATCAGGGAGGCTAGATGTCTCTGGAAACACCATATATTTT
CASSLSGRLDVSGNTIYF
>TRBV14|-|TRBJ1-1|-
TGTGCCAGCAGCCAACAAAAACACACTGAAGCTTTCTTT
CASSQQKHTEAFF
>TRBV7-2|-|TRBJ1-1|-
TGTGCCAGCAGCTACCGGGGACGGCCCCGGGCTGAAGCTTTCTTT
CASSYRGRPRAEAFF
>TRBV9|-|TRBJ2-1|TRBD2
TGTGCCAGCAGCGGGACTAGCGGGAGGTACAATGAGCAGTTCTTC
CASSGTSGRYNEQFF
>TRBV21-1|-|TRBJ2-2|-
TGTGCCAGCAGCAAAAAAAAATTGGTTAAGGGGTCAAACACCGGGGAGCTGTTTTTT
CASSKKKLVKGSNTGELFF
>TRBV19|-|TRBJ2-6|-
TGTGCCAGTAGTATGAGGCACCTCTCTGGGGCCAACGTCCTGACTTTC
CASSMRHLSGANVLTF
>TRBV4-2|-|TRBJ2-2|-
TGTGCCAGCAGCCGCCCGGGGGCCAACACCGGGGAGCTGTTTTTT
CASSRPGANTGELFF
>TRBV7-6|-|TRBJ2-7|-
TGTGCCAGCAGCTCATACAACGGCTACGAGCAGTACTTC
CASSSYNGYEQYF
>TRBV27|-|TRBJ1-4|TRBD1
TGTGCCAGCAGTCAGGACAGGGTCTATTTCGAAAAACTGTTTTTT
CASSQDRVYFEKLFF
>TRBV7-9|-|TRBJ2-3|-
TGTGCCAGCACCTTTAATACAGATACGCAGTATTTT
CASTFNTDTQYF
>TRBV6-6|-|TRBJ2-1|TRBD2
TGTGCCAGCAGTTACTCGAGGACTAGCGGGGGGGATGAGCAGTTCTTC
CASSYSRTSGGDEQFF
>TRBV18|-|TRBJ2-1|-
TGTGCCAGCTCACCTACTAATGAGCAGTTCTTC
CASSPTNEQFF
>TRBV10-3|-|TRBJ2-1|-
TGTGCCATCAGTGGAACAACCTCCAATGAGCAGTTCTTC
CAISGTTSNEQFF
>TRBV4-1|-|TRBJ1-2|-
TGCGCCAGCAGCACCGTACACCAGAACCGAAAGACCTATGGCTACACCTTC
CASSTVHQNRKTYGYTF
>TRBV11-3|-|TRBJ2-1|-
TGTGCCAGCAGCTTCAGTCCCGCGTTATACAATGAGCAGTTCTTC
CASSFSPALYNEQFF
>TRBV28|-|TRBJ2-3|TRBD1
TGTGCCGGCAGTTTAGGGCCAGGGGGATTTAGCACAGATACGCAGTATTTT
CAGSLGPGGFSTDTQYF
>TRBV5-1|-|TRBJ1-2|-
TGCGCCAGTGCACAGGGTGGTAACGGGGGCTACACCTTC
CASAQGGNGGYTF
>TRBV19|-|TRBJ2-2|TRBD1
TGTGCCAGTAGGGCGGGACAGGGGTCGGGCGGGGAGCTGTTTTTT
CASRAGQGSGGELFF
>TRBV18|-|TRBJ2-1|-
TGTGCCAGCTCACCCCCAACAGGCCCGGGCTACAATGAGCAGTTCTTC
CASSPPTGPGYNEQFF
>TRBV27|few|TRBJ1-2|TRBD1
TGTGCCAGCAGTTTAACAGGGGCTCGATATGGCTACACCTTC
CASSLTGARYGYTF